Listed below are T cell receptor beta chains from one sample, sequenced in a study of HIV-infected patients and healthy controls. TCRdb itself ran the 5' RACE reads through MiXCR, one entry per CDR3 protein. The sample shows about 63,000 distinct CDR3 sequences, around 17% of them seen only once. The sequencing input was CD4+ T cells from blood. The origin of the receptors is a human donor in good health. The CDR3 runs from the conserved cysteine through the conserved F or W.

TRBV5-1	TRBJ2-3	CASSPQPTGADTQYF
TRBV12-3/TRBV12-4	TRBJ2-3	CASSPWAGGPSDTQYF
TRBV7-8	TRBJ1-3	CASSLEDRPSSGNTIYF
TRBV6-2/TRBV6-3	TRBJ1-1	CAVTPFLNTEAFF
TRBV20-1	TRBJ1-2	CSALKQTDGYTF
TRBV7-2	TRBJ1-5	CASSFKLTGGGWSNQPQHF
TRBV7-9	TRBJ2-2	CASSFFGRSGTGELFF
TRBV12-3/TRBV12-4	TRBJ1-5	CASSGFMSNQPQHF
TRBV19	TRBJ1-4	CASSIGRKLFF
TRBV5-5	TRBJ1-1	CASSFSAHLNTEAFF
TRBV28	TRBJ2-2	CASREAENTGELFF
TRBV9	TRBJ2-2	CASSVRQAGAGELFF
TRBV7-9	TRBJ2-1	CASSLTGGEPQFF
TRBV7-2	TRBJ2-7	CASSPGRQASYEQYF
TRBV20-1	TRBJ2-4	CSAGIAASGGLAKNIQYF
TRBV20-1	TRBJ1-1	CSAIRTANTEAFF
TRBV21-1	TRBJ2-1	CASSKVVGISYNEQFF
TRBV2	TRBJ2-7	CASSATSGEQYF
TRBV12-3/TRBV12-4	TRBJ1-5	CASSPHDRVSNQPQHF
TRBV24-1	TRBJ2-3	CATSPTSGAGRDTQYF
TRBV4-3	TRBJ2-7	CASSQDQVLREQYF
TRBV15	TRBJ2-2	CATSRARDHTGELFF
TRBV7-9	TRBJ1-6	CASSLNTASNSPLHF
TRBV5-4	TRBJ2-6	CASSLGVPSGANVLTF
TRBV12-3/TRBV12-4	TRBJ1-1	CASRPTGVNTEAFF
TRBV5-1	TRBJ1-4	CASSPGDTEKLFF
TRBV10-3	TRBJ2-2	CAIRAASGSNTGELFF
TRBV5-6	TRBJ2-5	CASSAPGTSEETQYF
TRBV28	TRBJ1-2	CASSFRSMAGDYGYTF
TRBV7-9	TRBJ2-7	CASSLRGVEQYF
TRBV6-6	TRBJ2-3	CASSYSEGWGTDTQYF
TRBV7-2	TRBJ2-2	CASSPARGSGELFF
TRBV9	TRBJ2-3	CASSAADHATDTQYF
TRBV6-5	TRBJ2-3	CASSYSAGGPYTQYF
TRBV7-9	TRBJ2-4	CASSSRTGGKHIQYF
TRBV7-2	TRBJ1-1	CASSQQGRNTEAFF
TRBV6-4	TRBJ2-3	CASSDRPQLAGSTDTQYF
TRBV19	TRBJ2-1	CASSGMGTFNEQFF
TRBV7-2	TRBJ2-3	CASSLSGDDRQYF
TRBV7-2	TRBJ2-4	CASSSRTGGNIQYF
TRBV2	TRBJ1-1	CASDSTGGFNTEAFF
TRBV20-1	TRBJ1-5	CSARSRGGNQPQHF